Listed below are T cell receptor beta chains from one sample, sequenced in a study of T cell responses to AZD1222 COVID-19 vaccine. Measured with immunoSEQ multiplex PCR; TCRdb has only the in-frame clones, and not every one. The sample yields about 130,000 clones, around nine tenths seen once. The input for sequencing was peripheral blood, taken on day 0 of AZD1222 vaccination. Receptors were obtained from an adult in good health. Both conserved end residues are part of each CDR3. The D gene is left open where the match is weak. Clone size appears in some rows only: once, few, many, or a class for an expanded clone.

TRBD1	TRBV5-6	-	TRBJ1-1	TGTGCCAGCAGCCGGGACAGGGGGCTGAGAACTGAAGCTTTCTTT	CASSRDRGLRTEAFF
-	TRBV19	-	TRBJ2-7	TGTGCCAGTAGTCCTCAACCCCCACGTGAGCAGTACTTC	CASSPQPPREQYF
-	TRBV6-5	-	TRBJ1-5	TGTGCCAGCACCCTGCGGAGGGGCAATCAGCCCCAGCATTTT	CASTLRRGNQPQHF
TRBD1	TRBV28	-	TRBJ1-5	TGTGCCAGCAGAGCCAGGGGGGGGCATCAGCCCCAGCATTTT	CASRARGGHQPQHF
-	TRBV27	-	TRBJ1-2	TGTGCCAGCAGGGACAGCTTCAACTTTTATGGCTACACCTTC	CASRDSFNFYGYTF
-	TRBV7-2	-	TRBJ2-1	TGTGCCAGCAGCTTTTCGAGCGGCGACTACAATGAGCAGTTCTTC	CASSFSSGDYNEQFF
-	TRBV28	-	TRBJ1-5	TGTGCCAGCAGTTTAGGGGCGGTTGGCAATCAGCCCCAGCATTTT	CASSLGAVGNQPQHF
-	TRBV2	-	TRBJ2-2	TGTGCCAGCAGTGAAGAAGGATACACCGGGGAGCTGTTTTTT	CASSEEGYTGELFF
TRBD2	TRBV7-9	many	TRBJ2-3	TGTGCCAGCTTGCTCACCAGCGGGGTCCAGGATACGCAGTATTTT	CASLLTSGVQDTQYF
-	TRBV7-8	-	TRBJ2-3	TGTGCCAGCAGCTTAGAGCTACTTCTCACAGATACGCAGTATTTT	CASSLELLLTDTQYF
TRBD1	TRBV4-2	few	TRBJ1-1	TGTGCCAGCAGCCAAGCCCGGACAGGGATTGGGACTGAAGCTTTCTTT	CASSQARTGIGTEAFF
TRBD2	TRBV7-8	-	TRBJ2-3	TGTGCCAGCAGCCAGCGGGGAGCCCCAGATACGCAGTATTTT	CASSQRGAPDTQYF
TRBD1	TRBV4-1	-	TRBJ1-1	TGCGCCAGCAGCCACCCCTTAGGAAGACAGGGGATCGGCACTGAAGCTTTCTTT	CASSHPLGRQGIGTEAFF
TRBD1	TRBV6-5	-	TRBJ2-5	TGTGCCAGCAGCTTCGGGACAGAAGAGACCCAGTACTTC	CASSFGTEETQYF
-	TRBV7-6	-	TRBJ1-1	TGTGCCAGCAGCTTAACCGCTAGGTTGGGGCCTAACACTGAAGCTTTCTTT	CASSLTARLGPNTEAFF
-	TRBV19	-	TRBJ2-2	TGTGCCAGTACACGGACGAACACCGGGGAGCTGTTTTTT	CASTRTNTGELFF
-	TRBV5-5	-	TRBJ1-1	TGTGCCAGCAGCCCTATCCCACAGGGTATGAACACTGAAGCTTTCTTT	CASSPIPQGMNTEAFF
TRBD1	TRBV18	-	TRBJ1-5	TGTGCCAGCTCACCAGAACAGGGGAGGCTCGGGCAGCCCCAGCATTTT	CASSPEQGRLGQPQHF
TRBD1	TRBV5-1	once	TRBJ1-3	TGCGCCAGCAGCTTTACAGGGGGCACCTCTGGAAACACCATATATTTT	CASSFTGGTSGNTIYF
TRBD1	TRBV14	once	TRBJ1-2	TGTGCCAGCAGCCAACGGCGGGACAGCAACTATGGCTACACCTTC	CASSQRRDSNYGYTF
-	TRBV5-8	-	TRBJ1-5	TGTGCCAGCAGCTTGATAGGCGGCTCTGGGGAATGGCCCCAGCATTTT	CASSLIGGSGEWPQHF
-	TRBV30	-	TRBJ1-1	TGTGCCTGGGTTAGGGTTGAAGCTTTCTTT	CAWVRVEAFF
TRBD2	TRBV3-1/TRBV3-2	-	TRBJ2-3	TGTGCCAGCAGCCAGACTAGCGGGGGGAGCACAGATACGCAGTATTTT	CASSQTSGGSTDTQYF
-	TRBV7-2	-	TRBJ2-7	TGTGCCAGCAGCTTAGCGCTTCGCAGGGGAAGACACTCCTACGAGCAGTACTTC	CASSLALRRGRHSYEQYF
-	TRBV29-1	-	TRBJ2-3	TGCAGCGTTGAATCGCTAGGGGGGGCCGCAGATACGCAGTATTTT	CSVESLGGAADTQYF
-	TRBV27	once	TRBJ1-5	TGTGCCAGCAGTTTGGCAGGGCGAGATCAGCCCCAGCATTTT	CASSLAGRDQPQHF
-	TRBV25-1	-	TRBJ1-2	TGTGCCAGCAGTGACCCCGGGACACTGGCTTGGGGCTACACCTTC	CASSDPGTLAWGYTF
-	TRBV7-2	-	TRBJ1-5	TGTGCCAGCAGCTTAGGGGGGGGCCCGTGCTATTTT	CASSLGGGPCYF
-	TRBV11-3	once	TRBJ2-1	TGTGCCAGCAGCTTAGATCAAGGGGGGACTGCAGCGGACAATGAGCAGTTCTTC	CASSLDQGGTAADNEQFF
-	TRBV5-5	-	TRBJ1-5	TGTGCCAGCAGCTTGTCGACAGAAGACTGGCCCCAGCATTTT	CASSLSTEDWPQHF
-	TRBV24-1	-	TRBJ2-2	TGTGCCACACAAGTGTCGGTAGAGGGCGGGGAGCTGTTTTTT	CATQVSVEGGELFF
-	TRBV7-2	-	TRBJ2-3	TGTGCCAGCAGTACCACCGGGCCCACAGATACGCAGTATTTT	CASSTTGPTDTQYF
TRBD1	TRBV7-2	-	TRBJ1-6	TGTGCCAGCAGCTTAACCGGACAGGTCAGGTCACCCCTCCACTTT	CASSLTGQVRSPLHF
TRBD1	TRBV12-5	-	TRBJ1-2	TGTGCTAGTGGTTGGGCCGGACAGGGGTTTAACTATGGCTACACCTTC	CASGWAGQGFNYGYTF
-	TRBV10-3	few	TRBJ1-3	TGTGCCATCAGTGAGACCGGGTCTGGAAACACCATATATTTT	CAISETGSGNTIYF
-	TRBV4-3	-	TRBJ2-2	TGCGCCAGCAGCCGTAACACCGGGGAGCTGTTTTTT	CASSRNTGELFF
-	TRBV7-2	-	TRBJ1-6	TGTGCCAGCAGCTTGGAGGTAGCAGCCTATAATTCACCCCTCCACTTT	CASSLEVAAYNSPLHF
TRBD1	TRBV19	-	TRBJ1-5	TGTGCCAGTAGGGACAGGGGAGGGATTAGGGGCAATCAGCCCCAGCATTTT	CASRDRGGIRGNQPQHF
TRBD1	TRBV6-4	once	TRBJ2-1	TGTGCCAGCAGTGCACTTCCCGGGACAGGGATGAGGAATGAGCAGTTCTTC	CASSALPGTGMRNEQFF
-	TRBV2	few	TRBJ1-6	TGTGCCAGCAGTGGGACTCGGGGGCCCTCTTCACCCCTCCACTTT	CASSGTRGPSSPLHF
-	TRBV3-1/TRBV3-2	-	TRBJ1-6	TGTGCCAGCAGCCACCCCCCCGTGGGCAATTCACCCCTCCACTTT	CASSHPPVGNSPLHF
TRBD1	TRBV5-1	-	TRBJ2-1	TGCGCCAGCAGCTGGGGACAGGGGTTATACAATGAGCAGTTCTTC	CASSWGQGLYNEQFF
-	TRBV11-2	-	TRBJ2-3	TGTGCCAGCAGCTTAGGTCTGGACACAGATACGCAGTATTTT	CASSLGLDTDTQYF
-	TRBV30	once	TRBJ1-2	TGTGCCCGGGTCTCCTTCTATGGCTACACCTTC	CARVSFYGYTF
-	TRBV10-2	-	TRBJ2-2	TGCGCCAGCTCCCCGGGGCAGCCGGGGACCGGGGAGCTGTTTTTT	CASSPGQPGTGELFF
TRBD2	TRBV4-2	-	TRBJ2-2	TGTGCCAGCAGCCCGACTAGCGGGGGGGCCCCCGGGGAGCTGTTTTTT	CASSPTSGGAPGELFF
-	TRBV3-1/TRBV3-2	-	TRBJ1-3	TGTGCCAGCAGCCTGGCCACAAAAGGAAACACCATATATTTT	CASSLATKGNTIYF
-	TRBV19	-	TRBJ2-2	TGTGCCAGTAGTCCCCCCTCAGGGTGGGCCGGGGAGCTGTTTTTT	CASSPPSGWAGELFF
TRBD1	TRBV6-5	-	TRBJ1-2	TGTGCCAGCAGTTACTCTGGGACAGCTTATGGCTACACCTTC	CASSYSGTAYGYTF
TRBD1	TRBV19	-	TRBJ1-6	TGTGCCAGTAGTATCAGGGGGCCGGATTCACCCCTCCACTTT	CASSIRGPDSPLHF
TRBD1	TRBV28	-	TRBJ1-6	TGTGCCAGCAGTCCAGGGGACAGCAGCTCCTATAATTCACCCCTCCACTTT	CASSPGDSSSYNSPLHF
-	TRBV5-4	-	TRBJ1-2	TGTGCCAGGATGAATCAGGGAAACTATGGCTACACCTTC	CARMNQGNYGYTF
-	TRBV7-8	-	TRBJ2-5	TGTGCCAGCGCTGAAGAAGTAGTTGAGACCCAGTACTTC	CASAEEVVETQYF
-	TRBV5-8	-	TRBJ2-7	TGTGCCAGCAGCTGGCCGGGTATGGGCGACGAGCAGTACTTC	CASSWPGMGDEQYF
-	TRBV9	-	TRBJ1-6	TGTGCCAGCAGCCTCGGCGGCTTGAATTCACCCCTCCACTTT	CASSLGGLNSPLHF
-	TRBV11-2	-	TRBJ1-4	TGTGCCAGCAGCTACGGGTGGGGGGCAACTAATGAAAAACTGTTTTTT	CASSYGWGATNEKLFF
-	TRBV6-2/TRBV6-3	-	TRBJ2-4	TGTGCCAGCAGTGGGGGGAACGGCATTCAGTACTTC	CASSGGNGIQYF
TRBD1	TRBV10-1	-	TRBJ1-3	TGCGCCAGCAGGACAGACAGGGTACCTGGAAACACCATATATTTT	CASRTDRVPGNTIYF
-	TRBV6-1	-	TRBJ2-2	TGTGCCAGCAGTGAGGGTGGGGCCGGGGAGCTGTTTTTT	CASSEGGAGELFF